This T cell receptor beta chain appears in the sequencing data of a study of blood T cell repertoires in COVID-19 (dated by TCRdb to 2020 to 2022). A note on the overall study: The collaborator samples originated in the United States, Italy and Spain and spanned the acute and convalescent phases of COVID-19. The material from the prospective study consisted of cDNA or gDNA derived from T cells, B-cell-depleted T cells, or PBMCs. The dataset comprised deeply sampled blood TCRbeta repertoires from subjects exposed to, actively infected with, or recovered from COVID-19. The repertoires were released in a freely available public database meant as a resource for research on the immune response to SARS-CoV-2. Samples came from the ongoing ImmuneRACE study (first 160 participants) plus 1,254 subjects from 6 global collaborators. A de-identified subject ID, COVID-19 status, age in years and sex were almost always included in the sample metadata. Where HLA class I and class II types were available, the types were taken from metadata supplied by the sample provider, not from assay-based typing. The investigation overall reported the following: Clinical and demographic metadata were provided uncurated, with the amount varying by source and participant.

TCRbeta CDR3 regions were amplified from genomic DNA using the immunoSEQ Assay, a bias-controlled multiplex PCR. In the source study's methods: Nucleated cell counts per sample were estimated from amplification of reference gene primers within the assay. To quantify the absolute abundance of each unique TCRbeta CDR3 rearrangement, sequence reads were collapsed and filtered. For each sample, productive Simpson clonality was calculated by taking the square root of Simpson's diversity index across productive rearrangements. TCRdb mirrors the immuneACCESS table, restricted to in-frame sequences. Some clones are absent from its copies; in checked studies, under half trace to an unresolved V gene, and the reason for the others is unknown. V and J calls and clone size are given by that table; D and trimming were obtained from the DNA. In this sample the table shows some 100,000 clones, roughly 90% of which occur a single time. The ten largest clonotypes hold less than 2.5% of the sample.

Turning to this clone: What this receptor recognizes is not known. The record has no base qualities; no much larger clone is one base away.

The CDR3 starts with the cysteine, ends with the phenylalanine, and has 13 residues. Of all the DNA, just the CDR3 is kept, 39 bases in frame from base 1. Cut back by 1 base and 5 bases, the V and J ends lie 9 bases apart. Reading the germline V gene gives CDR1 SGHDT and CDR2 YYEEEE. The collaborating institutions used their own protocols to collect whole blood in K2EDTA tubes. For TCRbeta analysis, collaborators shipped samples as frozen whole blood, isolated PBMCs, or DNA extracted from either of those sample types. Sample: peripheral blood. The chain links TRBV5-6 with TRBJ2-5; perhaps TRBD2 is the D gene, with 5 bases matching. The clonotype originates from a man aged 50 to 60 with active COVID-19. The nucleotide sequence is given as TGTGCCAGCAGCTTGTATGGACTTGAGACCCAGTACTTC. Translated, it reads CASSLYGLETQYF.